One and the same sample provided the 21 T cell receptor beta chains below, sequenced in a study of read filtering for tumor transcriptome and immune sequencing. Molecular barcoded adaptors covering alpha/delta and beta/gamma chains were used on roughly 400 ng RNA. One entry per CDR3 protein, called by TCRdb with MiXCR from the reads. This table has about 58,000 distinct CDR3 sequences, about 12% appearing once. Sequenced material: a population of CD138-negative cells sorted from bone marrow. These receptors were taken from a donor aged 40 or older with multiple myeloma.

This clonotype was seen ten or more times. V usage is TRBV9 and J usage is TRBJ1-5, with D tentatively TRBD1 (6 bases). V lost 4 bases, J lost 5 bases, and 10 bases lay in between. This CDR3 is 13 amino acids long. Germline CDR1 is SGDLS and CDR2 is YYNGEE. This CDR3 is CASSPGQYQPQHF. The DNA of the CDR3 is TGTGCCAGCAGCCCCGGACAGTATCAGCCCCAGCATTTT.

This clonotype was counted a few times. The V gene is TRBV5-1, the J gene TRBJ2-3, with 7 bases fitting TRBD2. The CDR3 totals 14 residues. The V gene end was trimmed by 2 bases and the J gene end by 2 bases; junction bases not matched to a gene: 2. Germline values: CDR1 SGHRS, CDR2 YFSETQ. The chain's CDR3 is CASSLSGDTDTQYF. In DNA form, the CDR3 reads TGCGCCAGCAGCTTAAGCGGGGACACAGATACGCAGTATTTT.

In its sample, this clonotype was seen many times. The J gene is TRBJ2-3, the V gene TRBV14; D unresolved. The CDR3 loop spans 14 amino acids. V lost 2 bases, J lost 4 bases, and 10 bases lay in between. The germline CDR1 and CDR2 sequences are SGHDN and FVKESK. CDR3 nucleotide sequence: TGTGCCAGCAGCCAATCCTTAGTGGCAGATACGCAGTATTTT. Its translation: CASSQSLVADTQYF. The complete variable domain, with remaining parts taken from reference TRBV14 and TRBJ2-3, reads EAGVTQFPSHSVIEKGQTVTLRCDPISGHDNLYWYRRVMGKEIKFLLHFVKESKQDESGMPNNRFLAERTGGTYSTLKVQPAELEDSGVYFCASSQSLVADTQYFGPGTRLTVL.

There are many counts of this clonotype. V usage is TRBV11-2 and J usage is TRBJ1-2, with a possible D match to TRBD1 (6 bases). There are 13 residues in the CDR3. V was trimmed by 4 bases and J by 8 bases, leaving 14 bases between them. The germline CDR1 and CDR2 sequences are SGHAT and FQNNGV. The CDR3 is CASSSTGWGGYTF. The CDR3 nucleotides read TGTGCCAGCAGCTCGACAGGATGGGGCGGCTACACCTTC.

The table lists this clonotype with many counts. CDR3 DNA: TGCAGTGCTTCACACCCCCGGACAGCACCCTACGAGCAGTACTTC. Translated: CSASHPRTAPYEQYF. This chain joins TRBV20-1 and TRBJ2-7; possibly TRBD1 for D (6 bases). The germline V gene has CDR1 DFQATT and CDR2 SNEGSKA (reference sequence). The CDR3 extends over 15 amino acids. Trimming pared 5 bases from V and 2 bases from J, leaving 19 bases between.

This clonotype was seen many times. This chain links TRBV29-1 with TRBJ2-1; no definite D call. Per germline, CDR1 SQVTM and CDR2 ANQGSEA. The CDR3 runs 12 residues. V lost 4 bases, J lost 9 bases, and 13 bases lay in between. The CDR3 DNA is TGCAGCGTTGTCACGGGTCTAAGTGAGCAGTTCTTC. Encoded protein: CSVVTGLSEQFF.

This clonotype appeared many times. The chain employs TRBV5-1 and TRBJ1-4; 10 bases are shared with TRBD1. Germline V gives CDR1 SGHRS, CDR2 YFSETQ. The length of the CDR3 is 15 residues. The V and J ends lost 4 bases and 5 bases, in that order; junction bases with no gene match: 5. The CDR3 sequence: CASSQDRGRNEKLFF. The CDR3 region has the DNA TGCGCCAGCAGCCAAGACAGGGGGCGGAATGAAAAACTGTTTTTT.

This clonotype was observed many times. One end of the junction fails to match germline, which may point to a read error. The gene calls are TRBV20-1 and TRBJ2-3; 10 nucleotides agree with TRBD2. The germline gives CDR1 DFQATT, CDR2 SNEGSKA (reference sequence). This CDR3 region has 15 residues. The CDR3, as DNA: TGCAGTGCCAGAGAGCGGGGGGGCCGGGCAGATACGCAGTATTTT. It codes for CSARERGGRADTQYF.

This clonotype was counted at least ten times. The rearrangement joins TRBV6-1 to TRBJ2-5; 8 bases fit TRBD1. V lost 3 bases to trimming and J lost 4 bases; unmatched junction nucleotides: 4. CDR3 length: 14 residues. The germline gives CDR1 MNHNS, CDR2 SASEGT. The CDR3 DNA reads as TGTGCCAGCAGTGAGAGGACAGGGATAGAGACCCAGTACTTC. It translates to CASSERTGIETQYF.

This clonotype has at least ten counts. The CDR3 DNA sequence: TGTGCCAGCAGTCTCGGACAGGGGTACACTGAAGCTTTCTTT. Translation gives CASSLGQGYTEAFF. The V and J genes are TRBV12-3 or TRBV12-4 and TRBJ1-1, with TRBD1 matching over 9 bases. J lost 3 bases, V lost 5 bases, and 4 bases had no gene match. The CDR3 loop spans 14 amino acids.

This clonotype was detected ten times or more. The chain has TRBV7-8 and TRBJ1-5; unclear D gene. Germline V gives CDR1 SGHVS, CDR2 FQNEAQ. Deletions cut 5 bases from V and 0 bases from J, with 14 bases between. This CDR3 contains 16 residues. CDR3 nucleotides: TGTGCCAGCAGCCCCTGGAGGTATACTAGCAATCAGCCCCAGCATTTT. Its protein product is CASSPWRYTSNQPQHF.

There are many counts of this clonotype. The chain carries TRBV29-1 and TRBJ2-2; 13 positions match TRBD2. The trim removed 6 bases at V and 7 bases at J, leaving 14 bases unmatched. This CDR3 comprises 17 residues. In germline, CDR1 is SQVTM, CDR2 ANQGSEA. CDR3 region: CSVDVPGLAGMGGELFF. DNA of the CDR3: TGCAGCGTAGACGTCCCGGGACTAGCGGGAATGGGCGGGGAGCTGTTTTTT.

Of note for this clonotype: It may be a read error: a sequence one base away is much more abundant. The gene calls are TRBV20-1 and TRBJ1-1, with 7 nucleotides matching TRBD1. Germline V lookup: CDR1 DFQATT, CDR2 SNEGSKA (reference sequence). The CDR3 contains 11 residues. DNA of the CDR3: TGCAGAGGGGGCTGGGGCACTGTAGCTTTCTTT. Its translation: CRGGWGTVAFF.

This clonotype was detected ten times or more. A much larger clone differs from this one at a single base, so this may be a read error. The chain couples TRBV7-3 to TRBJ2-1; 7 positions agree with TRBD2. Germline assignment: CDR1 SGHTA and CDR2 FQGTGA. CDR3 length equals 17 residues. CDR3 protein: CASSPILARSSYNVQFF. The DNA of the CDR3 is TGTGCCAGCAGCCCGATACTAGCGCGCAGCTCCTACAATGTGCAGTTCTTC.

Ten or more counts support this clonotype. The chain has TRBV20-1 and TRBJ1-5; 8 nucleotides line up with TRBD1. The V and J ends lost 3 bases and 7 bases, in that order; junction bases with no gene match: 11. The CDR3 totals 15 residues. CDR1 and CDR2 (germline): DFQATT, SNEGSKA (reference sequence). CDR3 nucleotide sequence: TGCAGTGCTAGTCGCGGGGGACAGGTAAAACAGCCCCAGCATTTT. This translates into CSASRGGQVKQPQHF.

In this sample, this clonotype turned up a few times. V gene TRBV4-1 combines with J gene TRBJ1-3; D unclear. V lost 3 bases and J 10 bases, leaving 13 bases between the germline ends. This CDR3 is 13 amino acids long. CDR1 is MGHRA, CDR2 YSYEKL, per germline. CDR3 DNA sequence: TGCGCCAGCAGCCAGCTTGGACTCCGTACCATATATTTT. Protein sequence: CASSQLGLRTIYF.

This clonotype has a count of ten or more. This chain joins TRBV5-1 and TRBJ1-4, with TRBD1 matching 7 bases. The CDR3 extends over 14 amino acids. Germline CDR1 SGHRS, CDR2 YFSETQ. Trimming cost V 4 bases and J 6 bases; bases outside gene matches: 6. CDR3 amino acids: CASSERQGDEKLFF. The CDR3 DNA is TGCGCCAGCAGCGAGCGACAGGGAGATGAAAAACTGTTTTTT.

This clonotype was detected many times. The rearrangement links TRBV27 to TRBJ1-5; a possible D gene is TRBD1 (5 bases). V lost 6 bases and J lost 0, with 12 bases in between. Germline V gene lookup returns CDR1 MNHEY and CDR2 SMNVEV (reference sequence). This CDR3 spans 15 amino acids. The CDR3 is CASSEGPYSNQPQHF. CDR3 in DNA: TGTGCCAGCAGCGAGGGACCTTATAGCAATCAGCCCCAGCATTTT.

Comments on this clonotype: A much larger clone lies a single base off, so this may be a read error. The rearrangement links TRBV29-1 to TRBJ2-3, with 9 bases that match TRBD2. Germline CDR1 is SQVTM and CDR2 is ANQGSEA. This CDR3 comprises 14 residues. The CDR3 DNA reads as TGCAGCGTTGCGCCGCTGACTAGCGGCAATACGCGGTATTTT. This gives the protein CSVAPLTSGNTRYF.

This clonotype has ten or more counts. The CDR3 sequence: CASSFLGGTTGELFF. As DNA, the CDR3 is TGTGCCAGCAGCTTCCTCGGAGGGACCACCGGGGAGCTGTTTTTT. The rearrangement uses TRBV7-3 and TRBJ2-2; maybe TRBD2 (6 bases). This CDR3 comprises 15 residues. V was clipped by 3 bases and J by 4 bases, with 12 bases between them. Germline V gives CDR1 SGHTA, CDR2 FQGTGA.

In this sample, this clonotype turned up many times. CDR3 residues: CSARYGGGPETQYF. CDR3 nucleotides: TGCAGTGCTAGATATGGGGGGGGGCCGGAGACCCAGTACTTC. The chain has TRBV20-1 and TRBJ2-5; a possible D gene is TRBD2 (7 bases). V was cut by 2 bases and J by 5 bases, with 15 bases left in between. The germline V gene encodes CDR1 DFQATT and CDR2 SNEGSKA (reference sequence). The CDR3 is made up of 14 amino acids.